A single sample gave rise to the 17 T cell receptor beta chains below, sequenced in a study of human T cells and chemical hapten exposure. Time point of the sample: patch test 1, 2 weeks after DPC sensitization. The treatment was: therapeutic diphenylcyclopropenone sensitization with weekly scalp DPC. TCRdb redid the calling of the RACE reads with MiXCR, one entry per CDR3 protein. Among 100,000 to 150,000 distinct CDR3 sequences listed, approximately 15% were seen once. The sequencing used whole blood, collected in connection with sensitization to the hapten diphenylcyclopropenone (DPC). All receptors derive from a man aged 18-30 years with alopecia areata. Some clones in this sample may be carry-over from other donors' samples.

The CDR3 DNA is TGTGCCAGCAGTTTTTCGACTCAGGGTGGTACCCTCCACTTT. Translated, it gives CASSFSTQGGTLHF. The chain links TRBV6-2 or TRBV6-3 to TRBJ1-6; perhaps TRBD1 as D (5 bases). The V gene lost 4 bases and the J gene lost 14 bases, with 18 bases spanning the gap. The germline gives CDR1 MNHEY, CDR2 SVGEGT. The CDR3 is 14 amino acids.

V and J are TRBV11-2 and TRBJ2-3, with 10 nucleotides matching TRBD2. This CDR3 region has 16 residues. The J segment lost 4 bases and the V segment lost 5 bases, leaving 9 bases of the junction unmatched. CDR1 is SGHAT, CDR2 FQNNGV, per germline. The CDR3 bases are TGTGCCAGCAGCCGTAAAGCGGGGGGGCCAGCAGATACGCAGTATTTT. As protein: CASSRKAGGPADTQYF.

The V call is TRBV7-2, the J call TRBJ2-5; possibly TRBD1 or TRBD2 for D (5 bases each). This CDR3 region has 14 residues. CDR1 and CDR2 from the germline V gene are SGHTA and FQGNSA. V lost 4 bases and J lost 0, with 9 bases in between. For the CDR3, the DNA is TGTGCCAGCAGCTGGGGGATTTACCAAGAGACCCAGTACTTC. Translated, it gives CASSWGIYQETQYF. Filled out from reference TRBV7-2 and TRBJ2-5, the complete variable domain reads GAGVSQSPSNKVTEKGKDVELRCDPISGHTALYWYRQSLGQGLEFLIYFQGNSAPDKSGLPSDRFSAERTGGSVSTLTIQRTQQEDSAVYLCASSWGIYQETQYFGPGTRLLVL.

The genes are TRBV7-7 and TRBJ2-2; 10 bases are a match to TRBD1. The germline gives CDR1 SSHAT, CDR2 FNYEAQ (reference sequence). The CDR3 consists of 16 residues. The ends lost 0 bases at V and 6 bases at J; junction bases unmatched: 4. The CDR3 loop reads CASSLAGTGEAGELFF. The CDR3 DNA follows: TGTGCCAGCAGCTTAGCCGGGACAGGGGAGGCCGGGGAGCTGTTTTTT.

The chain links TRBV11-3 to TRBJ2-1, with D perhaps matching TRBD1 or TRBD2 (6 bases each). Trimming took 4 bases from V and 2 from J, leaving 9 bases between them. This CDR3 contains 14 residues. Germline V lookup: CDR1 SGHNT, CDR2 YENEEA. CDR3 loop: CASSSRGAYNEQFF. The CDR3, as DNA: TGTGCCAGCAGCTCTAGGGGGGCCTACAATGAGCAGTTCTTC. Full variable domain (outside the CDR3, taken from reference TRBV11-3 and TRBJ2-1): EAGVVQSPRYKIIEKKQPVAFWCNPISGHNTLYWYLQNLGQGPELLIRYENEEAVDDSQLPKDRFSAERLKGVDSTLKIQPAELGDSAVYLCASSSRGAYNEQFFGPGTRLTVL.

This rearrangement joins TRBV7-9 to TRBJ2-7; D gene unclear. The CDR3 runs to 14 residues. Germline-derived CDR1 and CDR2 are SEHNR and FQNEAQ (reference sequence). V was pared by 5 bases and J by 0 bases, with 11 bases between. The CDR3 spells CASSAQRSSYEQYF. CDR3 nucleotides: TGTGCCAGCAGCGCACAGAGAAGCTCCTACGAGCAGTACTTC.

This clonotype appeared once. V usage is TRBV6-2 or TRBV6-3 and J usage is TRBJ2-5, with 12 nucleotides matching TRBD1. CDR3 length: 16 amino acids. Germline CDR1 MNHEY, CDR2 SVGEGT. V was clipped by 4 bases and J by 4 bases; unmatched bases: 7. DNA for the CDR3: TGTGCCAGCAGTTCGCCCGGGACAGGGGGCACAGAGACCCAGTACTTC. It is translated as CASSSPGTGGTETQYF.

This clonotype was picked up many times. The chain combines TRBV6-5 with TRBJ2-1, with TRBD2 identical over 11 bases. Losses at the gene ends were 5 bases for V and 6 bases for J; bases not matched to a gene: 9. Germline loops: CDR1 MNHEY, CDR2 SVGAGI. The CDR3 spans 16 residues. This chain's CDR3 is CASSPPSSGGFNEQFF. CDR3 bases: TGTGCCAGCAGTCCCCCGTCTAGCGGGGGGTTCAATGAGCAGTTCTTC.

This clonotype was counted many times. The chain couples TRBV6-5 to TRBJ1-5; D not resolved. The CDR3 is 17 residues long. Germline V CDR1 and CDR2: MNHEY, SVGAGI. V was cut by 6 bases and J by 0 bases, with 18 bases left in between. CDR3 in DNA: TGTGCCAGCAGATATACTCCGACACTTTATAGCAATCAGCCCCAGCATTTT. This gives the protein CASRYTPTLYSNQPQHF.

The table lists this clonotype with a few counts. The chain uses TRBV18 and TRBJ2-5; D remains ambiguous. The CDR3 is 13 residues long. Germline V gene sequence: CDR1 KGHSH, CDR2 LQKENI. The V and J ends lost 6 bases and 3 bases respectively, with 11 bases between them. This CDR3 is CASSAPSEETQYF. DNA for the CDR3: TGTGCCAGCTCGGCCCCCTCAGAAGAGACCCAGTACTTC.

This clonotype was seen ten or more times. The chain combines TRBV7-7 with TRBJ1-1, with D uncertain. V lost 1 base and J 1 base, leaving 13 bases between the germline ends. Germline CDR1 reads SSHAT; CDR2 reads FNYEAQ (reference sequence). CDR3 length: 16 amino acids. The CDR3 nucleotides read TGTGCCAGCAGCTTAGGAAAGGGTCAGAGGAACACTGAAGCTTTCTTT. Protein product: CASSLGKGQRNTEAFF.

This clonotype was recorded at least ten times. The rearrangement links TRBV29-1 to TRBJ2-7; D possibly corresponds to TRBD2 (6 bases). CDR3 size: 12 residues. Germline CDR1 reads SQVTM; CDR2 reads ANQGSEA. Trimming pared 6 bases from V and 0 bases from J, leaving 9 bases between. The CDR3: CSVGDFSYEQYF. CDR3 bases: TGCAGCGTGGGGGACTTCTCCTACGAGCAGTACTTC.

A single count supports this clonotype. The V gene is TRBV28, the J gene TRBJ2-7, with D perhaps TRBD2 (6 bases). The germline V gene encodes CDR1 MDHEN and CDR2 SYDVKM. V dropped 2 bases and J dropped 3 bases, with 17 bases sitting between them. CDR3 length equals 16 residues. The CDR3 loop is CASSLGASGLGYEQYF. CDR3 nucleotide sequence: TGTGCCAGCAGTTTAGGAGCCTCGGGACTGGGCTACGAGCAGTACTTC.

By share of the sample, this clonotype is medium-sized. V and J are TRBV20-1 and TRBJ2-1; weak D call: TRBD2 (6 bases). Trimming removed 6 bases from V and 5 bases from J, with 17 bases in between. The CDR3 is 14 amino acids. Germline V gene data show CDR1 as DFQATT and CDR2 as SNEGSKA (reference sequence). The CDR3 coding sequence is TGCAGTGCCAAGGGAGGCGGGGTAAACAATGAGCAGTTCTTC. It specifies CSAKGGGVNNEQFF.

This clonotype was seen ten or more times. The J gene is TRBJ2-5, the V gene TRBV12-3 or TRBV12-4, with D perhaps being TRBD1 or TRBD2 (5 bases each). The CDR3 contains 14 residues. V lost 4 bases, J lost 2 bases, and 11 bases lay in between. Here the CDR3 reads CASSYGTQQETQYF. In nucleotides, the CDR3 is TGTGCCAGCAGTTATGGGACCCAACAAGAGACCCAGTACTTC.

This clonotype was recorded at least ten times. The chain uses TRBV7-6 and TRBJ1-1; a possible D gene is TRBD1 (6 bases). The CDR3 length is 16 residues. Trimming pared 1 base from V and 0 bases from J, leaving 12 bases between. Germline V gene sequence: CDR1 SGHVS, CDR2 FNYEAQ. The CDR3 nucleotides are TGTGCCAGCAGCTTAGTCAGGGGCAGTATGAACACTGAAGCTTTCTTT. Its protein product is CASSLVRGSMNTEAFF. Supplemented by reference TRBV7-6 and TRBJ1-1, the full variable domain reads GAGVSQSPRYKVTKRGQDVALRCDPISGHVSLYWYRQALGQGPEFLTYFNYEAQQDKSGLPNDRFSAERPEGSISTLTIQRTEQRDSAMYRCASSLVRGSMNTEAFFGQGTRLTVV.

This clonotype was counted at least ten times. This chain uses TRBV19 with TRBJ2-1, with D perhaps matching TRBD1 or TRBD2 (5 bases each). V was shortened by 6 bases and J by 8 bases, with 17 bases between the two germline ends. Germline CDR1 LNHDA, CDR2 SQIVND (reference sequence). The CDR3 is 14 residues long. The CDR3, as DNA: TGTGCCAGTAGCCGAGGGGATGTTCATCATGAGCAGTTCTTC. Its protein product is CASSRGDVHHEQFF. The full variable domain, rest sourced from reference TRBV19 and TRBJ2-1, is DGGITQSPKYLFRKEGQNVTLSCEQNLNHDAMYWYRQDPGQGLRLIYYSQIVNDFQKGDIAEGYSVSREKKESFPLTVTSAQKNPTAFYLCASSRGDVHHEQFFGPGTRLTVL.